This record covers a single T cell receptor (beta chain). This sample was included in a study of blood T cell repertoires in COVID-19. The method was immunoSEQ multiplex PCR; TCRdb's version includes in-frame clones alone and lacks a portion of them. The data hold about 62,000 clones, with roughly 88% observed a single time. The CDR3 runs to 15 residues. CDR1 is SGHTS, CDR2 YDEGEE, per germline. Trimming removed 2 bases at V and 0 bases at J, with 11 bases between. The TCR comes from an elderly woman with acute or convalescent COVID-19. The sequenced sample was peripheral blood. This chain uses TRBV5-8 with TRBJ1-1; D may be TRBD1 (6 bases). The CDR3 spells CASSFRQVMNTEAFF. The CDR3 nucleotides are TGTGCCAGCAGCTTCCGACAGGTCATGAACACTGAAGCTTTCTTT.